Following are 31 T cell receptor beta chains from one sample sequenced in a study of control samples from healthy donors and cancer patients. Clones were read by immunoSEQ multiplex PCR, and TCRdb kept only the in-frame ones, dropping some. The data show some 150,000 clones, 96% seen once. The sequenced sample consisted of blood. These receptors all come from a woman between 25 and 40 years old in good health.

The J gene is TRBJ2-7, the V gene TRBV6-5; 8 nucleotides agree with TRBD1. This CDR3 contains 14 residues. CDR1 MNHEY and CDR2 SVGAGI come from the germline V gene. The J segment lost 5 bases and the V segment lost 6 bases, leaving 9 bases of the junction unmatched. CDR3 bases: TGTGCCAGCAGGACGACAGGGGTGACCCACGAGCAGTACTTC. This sequence encodes CASRTTGVTHEQYF.

Remarks on this clone: The sample has other DNA sequences that encode this CDR3 too. The chain uses TRBV7-3 and TRBJ2-7; weak D call: TRBD2 (5 bases). Germline assignment: CDR1 SGHTA and CDR2 FQGTGA. The CDR3 is made up of 13 amino acids. V lost 1 base and J lost 7, with 11 bases in between. CDR3: CASSLRGRDEQYF. The DNA of the CDR3 is TGTGCCAGCAGCTTAAGAGGACGGGATGAGCAGTACTTC.

The rearrangement joins TRBV19 to TRBJ2-2, with D unclear. Germline loops: CDR1 LNHDA, CDR2 SQIVND (reference sequence). Trimming pared 4 bases from V and 3 bases from J, leaving 9 bases between. The CDR3 extends over 14 amino acids. CDR3 loop: CASSTNFHTGELFF. The DNA for the CDR3 is TGTGCCAGTAGTACGAATTTCCACACCGGGGAGCTGTTTTTT.

V usage is TRBV5-1 and J usage is TRBJ1-4, with 7 bases that match TRBD1. The CDR3 extends over 15 amino acids. The V segment lost 4 bases and the J segment 0 bases; nucleotides outside the gene matches: 3. The germline CDR1 and CDR2 sequences are SGHRS and YFSETQ. The CDR3 spells CASSIGQATNEKLFF. The CDR3, as DNA: TGCGCCAGCAGCATCGGACAGGCAACTAATGAAAAACTGTTTTTT. Filled out from reference TRBV5-1 and TRBJ1-4, the complete variable domain reads KAGVTQTPRYLIKTRGQQVTLSCSPISGHRSVSWYQQTPGQGLQFLFEYFSETQRNKGNFPGRFSGRQFSNSRSEMNVSTLELGDSALYLCASSIGQATNEKLFFGSGTQLSVL.

The chain recombines TRBV7-9 with TRBJ1-5; 7 positions agree with TRBD1. V lost 5 bases and J lost 3; bases outside the gene matches: 4. This CDR3 has 14 residues. Germline lookup yields CDR1 SEHNR and CDR2 FQNEAQ (reference sequence). The CDR3 loop is CASSVTGFNQPQHF. In nucleotides, the CDR3 is TGTGCCAGCAGCGTGACAGGGTTCAATCAGCCCCAGCATTTT.

The genes are TRBV28 and TRBJ2-2; 8 bases fit TRBD2. V was clipped by 5 bases and J by 0 bases; unmatched bases: 5. The length of the CDR3 is 16 residues. Germline loops: CDR1 MDHEN, CDR2 SYDVKM. The CDR3 DNA reads TGTGCCAGCAGTCCCCCGGGGGGGCCGAACACCGGGGAGCTGTTTTTT. Translated, it gives CASSPPGGPNTGELFF.

This chain joins TRBV7-3 and TRBJ2-5; D call uncertain. This CDR3 spans 13 amino acids. Germline-derived CDR1 and CDR2 are SGHTA and FQGTGA. Trimming stripped 1 base from V and 5 bases from J, with 8 bases between. Written as DNA, the CDR3 is TGTGCCAGCAGCTTAAGAGTCGGGGAGACCCAGTACTTC. Translating it yields CASSLRVGETQYF.

The chain joins TRBV2 to TRBJ2-1; TRBD1 matches at 7 bases. The J segment lost 10 bases and the V segment lost 4 bases, leaving 4 bases of the junction unmatched. CDR1 SNHLY and CDR2 FYNNEI come from the germline V gene. The CDR3 has 12 amino acids. The CDR3 is CASSGDSQEQFF. CDR3 DNA: TGTGCCAGCAGTGGGGACAGTCAAGAGCAGTTCTTC.

The chain links TRBV7-9 to TRBJ2-3; maybe TRBD2 (5 bases). Germline V CDR1 and CDR2: SEHNR, FQNEAQ (reference sequence). Trimming took off 5 bases at V and 1 base at J, with 13 bases between the two ends. CDR3 length: 15 residues. CDR3 sequence (DNA): TGTGCCAGCAGCCCGACTACAGAGGGCACAGATACGCAGTATTTT. Protein: CASSPTTEGTDTQYF.

The genes are TRBV7-8 and TRBJ2-7; the D gene is possibly TRBD2 (6 bases). Germline V gene lookup returns CDR1 SGHVS and CDR2 FQNEAQ. The V end lost 5 bases, the J end lost 0 bases, and 20 bases lay between the germline ends. This CDR3 has 17 residues. The CDR3 DNA is TGTGCCAGCAGCCCGGGCACTTCTAGCGCTAGCTCCTACGAGCAGTACTTC. Translating gives CASSPGTSSASSYEQYF.

This chain links TRBV19 with TRBJ1-2; 12 positions match TRBD1. The germline CDR1 and CDR2 sequences are LNHDA and SQIVND (reference sequence). Trimming took 9 bases from V and 4 from J; bases not matched to a gene: 18. The CDR3 contains 18 residues. The CDR3 nucleotides are TGTGCCAGCCAAGACCTCGGCGGGACAGGGGGCTTTTTCTATGGCTACACCTTC. This encodes CASQDLGGTGGFFYGYTF.

This chain links TRBV18 with TRBJ2-7, with 8 bases that match TRBD1. Germline V lookup: CDR1 KGHSH, CDR2 LQKENI. Trimming at V came to 8 bases and at J to 1 base, leaving 7 bases not matched to a gene. The CDR3 runs 14 residues. The CDR3: CASLKQGGSYEQYF. The CDR3 DNA reads as TGTGCCAGCCTGAAACAGGGGGGTTCCTACGAGCAGTACTTC.

This chain links TRBV9 with TRBJ2-1; 12 bases are a match to TRBD2. V lost 4 bases to trimming and J lost 2 bases; unmatched junction nucleotides: 1. The CDR3 length is 15 residues. CDR1 is SGDLS and CDR2 is YYNGEE in the germline V gene. The CDR3 DNA reads as TGTGCCAGCAGCCTAGCGGGAGGGCCCTACAATGAGCAGTTCTTC. This encodes CASSLAGGPYNEQFF.

The chain combines TRBV30 with TRBJ2-2; 9 bases line up with TRBD2. Germline V gene sequence: CDR1 GTSNPN, CDR2 SVGIG (reference sequence). The CDR3 is 15 residues long. The junction had 8 bases not matched to a gene; V was cut back by 4 bases and J by 5 bases. CDR3 sequence reads: CAWKGGRAGTGELFF. The CDR3 DNA is TGTGCCTGGAAAGGCGGGAGGGCCGGAACCGGGGAGCTGTTTTTT.

The V and J genes are TRBV4-1 and TRBJ2-1; perhaps TRBD2 as D (7 bases). Germline values: CDR1 MGHRA, CDR2 YSYEKL. V shed 2 bases and J shed 7 bases, with 21 bases lying between them. The CDR3 sequence is 17 residues long. DNA for the CDR3: TGCGCCAGCAGCCAAACAATTACAGGGAGGGTTGGGAATGAGCAGTTCTTC. Translated, it gives CASSQTITGRVGNEQFF.

This clone was seen just once. The V gene is TRBV11-1, the J gene TRBJ2-1; tentative D call: TRBD2 (6 bases). V gave up 2 bases and J gave up 5 bases, with 13 bases separating them. CDR1 is SGHAT and CDR2 is FQDESV in the germline V gene (reference sequence). There are 15 residues in the CDR3. CDR3 in amino acids: CASSLNRDSNNEQFF. CDR3 nucleotide sequence: TGTGCCAGCAGCTTAAACCGGGACTCGAACAATGAGCAGTTCTTC.

The chain links TRBV6-1 to TRBJ1-3; no definite D call. The V end lost 2 bases, the J end lost 4 bases, and 3 bases lay between the germline ends. This CDR3 has 12 residues. Germline loops: CDR1 MNHNS, CDR2 SASEGT. The CDR3 region is CASSETGNTIYF. The CDR3, as DNA: TGTGCCAGCAGTGAAACCGGAAACACCATATATTTT.

This chain joins TRBV28 and TRBJ2-1; 8 nucleotides agree with TRBD1. The CDR3 has 15 residues. The junction had 5 bases not matched to a gene; V was cut back by 3 bases and J by 4 bases. CDR1 and CDR2 from the germline V gene are MDHEN and SYDVKM. CDR3 DNA sequence: TGTGCCAGCAGTTTCCCAGGGGGCTGGTACAATGAGCAGTTCTTC. Protein: CASSFPGGWYNEQFF.

The chain is built from TRBV10-2 and TRBJ2-3; a weak D match, TRBD1 (6 bases). Germline CDR1 and CDR2: WSHSY and SAAADI. V dropped 5 bases and J dropped 0 bases, with 9 bases sitting between them. The CDR3 covers 14 residues. This CDR3 is CASSFQGSTDTQYF. CDR3 coding DNA: TGCGCCAGCAGTTTTCAGGGGAGCACAGATACGCAGTATTTT.

The chain employs TRBV7-9 and TRBJ1-6, with D possibly TRBD1 on 6 matching bases. V lost 5 bases and J lost 10, with 9 bases in between. Germline values: CDR1 SEHNR, CDR2 FQNEAQ (reference sequence). This CDR3 has 12 residues. CDR3 bases: TGTGCCAGCAGCCACAGGGAGTCACCCCTCCACTTT. Amino acid sequence: CASSHRESPLHF. The complete variable domain, with remaining parts taken from reference TRBV7-9 and TRBJ1-6, reads DTGVSQNPRHKITKRGQNVTFRCDPISEHNRLYWYRQTLGQGPEFLTYFQNEAQLEKSRLLSDRFSAERPKGSFSTLEIQRTEQGDSAMYLCASSHRESPLHFGNGTRLTVT.

The V gene is TRBV4-1, the J gene TRBJ1-6; D gene unclear. This CDR3 is built from 14 residues. V lost 0 bases to trimming and J lost 8 bases, with 8 bases between them. CDR1 is MGHRA, CDR2 YSYEKL, per germline. The DNA for the CDR3 is TGCGCCAGCAGCCAAGAGGATCTCGATTCACCCCTCCACTTT. Amino acid sequence: CASSQEDLDSPLHF.

The chain joins TRBV7-9 to TRBJ2-7; the D is unclear. The ends were cut back, 4 bases at V and 1 base at J, with 11 bases in the middle. Germline V gene lookup returns CDR1 SEHNR and CDR2 FQNEAQ (reference sequence). The CDR3 spans 14 residues. The chain's CDR3 is CASSSVELSYEQYF. CDR3 sequence (DNA): TGTGCCAGCAGCTCCGTGGAGTTATCCTACGAGCAGTACTTC.

This chain uses TRBV27 with TRBJ2-3; D perhaps matches TRBD2 (5 bases). Trimming stripped 2 bases from V and 5 bases from J, with 5 bases between. The CDR3 spans 12 residues. Germline CDR1 MNHEY, CDR2 SMNVEV (reference sequence). The CDR3 protein is CASSLRGDTQYF. CDR3 nucleotide sequence: TGTGCCAGCAGTTTACGGGGAGATACGCAGTATTTT.

The count of this clone is one. One end of the junction does not line up with germline, which may come from a read error. This specimen includes other DNA sequences encoding the same CDR3. This chain connects TRBV7-7 to TRBJ2-2; 9 nucleotides agree with TRBD1. CDR1 SSHAT and CDR2 FNYEAQ come from the germline V gene (reference sequence). The length of the CDR3 is 14 residues. The CDR3: CASSPDRGTGELFF. CDR3 coding DNA: TGTGCTAGCAGTCCGGACAGGGGCACCGGGGAGCTGTTTTTT.

The chain carries TRBV7-3 and TRBJ1-5, with D possibly matching TRBD1 (5 bases). CDR3 length: 15 residues. From germline, CDR1 is SGHTA and CDR2 FQGTGA. The V and J ends lost 10 bases and 2 bases respectively, with 18 bases between them. As DNA, the CDR3 is TGTGCCACCCCATTAGAGGGGATAGGCAATCAGCCCCAGCATTTT. It is translated as CATPLEGIGNQPQHF. The whole variable domain, remainder taken from reference TRBV7-3 and TRBJ1-5, is GAGVSQTPSNKVTEKGKYVELRCDPISGHTALYWYRQSLGQGPEFLIYFQGTGAADDSGLPNDRFFAVRPEGSVSTLKIQRTERGDSAVYLCATPLEGIGNQPQHFGDGTRLSIL.

The V and J genes are TRBV27 and TRBJ2-1; 7 bases are shared with TRBD2. The V segment lost 5 bases and the J segment 6 bases; nucleotides outside the gene matches: 10. Germline CDR1 reads MNHEY; CDR2 reads SMNVEV (reference sequence). The CDR3 consists of 15 residues. CDR3 sequence (DNA): TGTGCCAGCAGTGAGTATGCGGGAGAGTTCAATGAGCAGTTCTTC. Its translation is CASSEYAGEFNEQFF.

CDR3: CASGMSGRRDEQFF. The DNA for the CDR3 is TGTGCCAGCGGCATGAGCGGGAGGCGGGATGAGCAGTTCTTC. The rearrangement joins TRBV5-4 to TRBJ2-1; the match to TRBD2 covers 9 bases. CDR1 and CDR2 from the germline V gene are SGHNT and YYREEE (reference sequence). With V trimmed by 7 bases and J by 8 bases, 10 bases remained unmatched. This CDR3 contains 14 residues.

V is TRBV6-2 or TRBV6-3 and J is TRBJ2-1; 9 nucleotides agree with TRBD2. The CDR3 is 19 residues long. The germline CDR1 and CDR2 sequences are MNHEY and SVGEGT. V gave up 2 bases and J gave up 4 bases; unmatched junction bases: 15. The CDR3 loop is CASSYGSSSGRPRYNEQFF. DNA of the CDR3: TGTGCCAGCAGTTACGGTAGTAGTAGCGGGAGACCTCGATACAATGAGCAGTTCTTC.

This rearrangement joins TRBV28 to TRBJ2-7; possible D gene TRBD2, 5 bases. The CDR3 is 12 amino acids. Germline V gene sequence: CDR1 MDHEN, CDR2 SYDVKM. Trimming took off 6 bases at V and 5 bases at J, with 11 bases between the two ends. The CDR3 DNA sequence: TGTGCCAGCAGGCCCCCCGGGAACGAGCAGTACTTC. It yields the protein CASRPPGNEQYF.

This rearrangement joins TRBV9 to TRBJ1-2; 7 positions match TRBD1. Germline CDR1 and CDR2: SGDLS and YYNGEE. J was trimmed by 2 bases and V by 6 bases; bases with no gene match: 4. CDR3 length: 13 residues. In DNA, the CDR3 is TGTGCCAGCAACTCAGGGGGAAACTATGGCTACACCTTC. Residues: CASNSGGNYGYTF.

This chain uses TRBV7-9 with TRBJ2-5, with D perhaps assigned TRBD1 or TRBD2 (6 bases each). The V gene lost 1 base and the J gene lost 5 bases, with 17 bases spanning the gap. Germline V gives CDR1 SEHNR, CDR2 FQNEAQ (reference sequence). CDR3 length equals 16 residues. The CDR3 loop reads CASSLGVGGRLETQYF. Here the CDR3 DNA reads TGTGCCAGCAGCTTAGGAGTAGGGGGGCGGTTGGAGACCCAGTACTTC. Variable domain in full (rest from reference TRBV7-9 and TRBJ2-5): DTGVSQNPRHKITKRGQNVTFRCDPISEHNRLYWYRQTLGQGPEFLTYFQNEAQLEKSRLLSDRFSAERPKGSFSTLEIQRTEQGDSAMYLCASSLGVGGRLETQYFGPGTRLLVL.